This T cell receptor (beta chain) was retrieved from a study of CD8 T cells in Susac syndrome. V trimming: 8 bases; J trimming: 5 bases; junction bases outside the gene matches: 12. Germline CDR1 and CDR2: MNHNS and SASEGT. The CDR3 is 14 amino acids. Reverse transcription of 0.5 to 1 ug RNA was performed with random hexamers. TCRdb recomputed calls from the immunoSEQ multiplex PCR reads with MiXCR, one row per CDR3 protein. This sample carries 110,000 or so distinct CDR3 sequences, around 90% of them seen once, and the ten largest clones take 0.14%. This clonotype originated in a human donor in good health. The specimen was CD4+ T cells from PBMCs. The rearrangement links TRBV6-1 to TRBJ2-7, with 7 bases matching TRBD2. The CDR3 DNA sequence: TGTGCCAGCCTTACCTGGGAGGGAATTCACGAGCAGTACTTC. This sequence encodes CASLTWEGIHEQYF.